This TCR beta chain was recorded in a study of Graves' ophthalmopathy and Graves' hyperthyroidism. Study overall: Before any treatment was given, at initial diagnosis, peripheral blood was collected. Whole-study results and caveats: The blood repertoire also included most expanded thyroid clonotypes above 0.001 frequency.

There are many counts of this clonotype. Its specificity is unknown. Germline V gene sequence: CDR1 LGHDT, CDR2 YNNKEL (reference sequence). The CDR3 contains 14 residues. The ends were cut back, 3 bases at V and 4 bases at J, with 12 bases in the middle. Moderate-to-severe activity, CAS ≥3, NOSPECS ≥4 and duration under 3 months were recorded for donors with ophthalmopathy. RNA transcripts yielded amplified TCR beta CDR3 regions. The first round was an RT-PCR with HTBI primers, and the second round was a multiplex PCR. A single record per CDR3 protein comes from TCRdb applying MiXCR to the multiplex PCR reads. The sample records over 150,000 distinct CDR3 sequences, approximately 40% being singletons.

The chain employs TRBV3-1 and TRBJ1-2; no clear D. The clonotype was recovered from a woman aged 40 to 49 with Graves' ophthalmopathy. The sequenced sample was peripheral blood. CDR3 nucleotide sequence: TGTGCCAGCAGCCAGGTCCCCTCGGTCTATGGCTACACCTTC. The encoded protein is CASSQVPSVYGYTF.